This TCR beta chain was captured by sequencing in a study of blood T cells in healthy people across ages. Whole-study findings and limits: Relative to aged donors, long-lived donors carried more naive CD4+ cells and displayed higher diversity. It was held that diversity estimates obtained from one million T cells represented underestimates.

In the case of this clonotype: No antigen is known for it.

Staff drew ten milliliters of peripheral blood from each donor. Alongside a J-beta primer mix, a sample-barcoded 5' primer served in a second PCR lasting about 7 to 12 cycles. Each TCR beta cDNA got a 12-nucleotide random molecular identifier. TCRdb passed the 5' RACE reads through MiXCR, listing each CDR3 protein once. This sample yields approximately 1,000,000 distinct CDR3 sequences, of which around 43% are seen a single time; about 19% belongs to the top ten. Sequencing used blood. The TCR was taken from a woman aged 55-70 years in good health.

CDR3 residues: CASSLDRGYFLREQYF. CDR3 DNA: TGTGCCAGCAGCTTAGATCGGGGATACTTTTTGCGCGAGCAGTACTTC. The chain employs TRBV7-2 and TRBJ2-7; D perhaps matches TRBD2 (5 bases). CDR1 SGHTA and CDR2 FQGNSA come from the germline V gene. This CDR3 spans 16 amino acids. With 1 base removed from V and 6 bases from J, the gap between germline ends came to 19 bases.